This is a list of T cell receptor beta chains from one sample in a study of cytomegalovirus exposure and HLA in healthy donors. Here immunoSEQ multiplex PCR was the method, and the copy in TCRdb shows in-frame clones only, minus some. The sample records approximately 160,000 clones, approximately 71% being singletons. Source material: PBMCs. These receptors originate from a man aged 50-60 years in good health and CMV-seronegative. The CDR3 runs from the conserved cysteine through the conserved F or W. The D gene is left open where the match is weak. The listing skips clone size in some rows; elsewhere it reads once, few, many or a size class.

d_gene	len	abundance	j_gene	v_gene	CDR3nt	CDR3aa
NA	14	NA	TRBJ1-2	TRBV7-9	TGTGCCAGCAGCTTTATTTCAGGGGAGCATGGCTACACCTTC	CASSFISGEHGYTF
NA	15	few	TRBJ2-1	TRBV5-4	TGTGCCAGCAGCTTGGCGCAGGGGTCCTACAATGAGCAGTTCTTC	CASSLAQGSYNEQFF
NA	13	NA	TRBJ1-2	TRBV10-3	TGTGCCATCAGCCGACAGACCAACTATGGCTACACCTTC	CAISRQTNYGYTF
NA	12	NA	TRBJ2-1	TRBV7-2	TGTGCCAGCAGCTTCTCGCGGAATGAGCAGTTCTTC	CASSFSRNEQFF
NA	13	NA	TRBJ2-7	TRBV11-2	TGTGCCAGCAGCCTTTTATTGAGCTACGAGCAGTACTTC	CASSLLLSYEQYF
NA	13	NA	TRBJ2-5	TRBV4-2	TGTGCCAGCAGCCAAGATCCCGAAGAGACCCAGTACTTC	CASSQDPEETQYF
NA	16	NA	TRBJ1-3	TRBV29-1	TGCAGCGTTGTGAAACAGACCGTTTCCTCTGGAAACACCATATATTTT	CSVVKQTVSSGNTIYF
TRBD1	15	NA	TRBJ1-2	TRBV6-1	TGTGCCAGCAGTGCACGGGGACAGAGGGCGGGTGGCTACACCTTC	CASSARGQRAGGYTF
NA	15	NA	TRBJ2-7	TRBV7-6	TGTGCCAGCAGCTTGACAGGAGTACAAGCCTACGAGCAGTACTTC	CASSLTGVQAYEQYF
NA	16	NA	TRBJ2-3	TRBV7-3	TGTGCCAGCAGCTTAACGGGGGGAAGTACGGCGGGTACGCAGTATTTT	CASSLTGGSTAGTQYF
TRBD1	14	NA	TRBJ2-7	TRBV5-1	TGCGCCAGCAGCGTGGACAGGGCAGCCTACGAGCAGTACTTC	CASSVDRAAYEQYF
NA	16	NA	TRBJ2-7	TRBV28	TGTGCCAGCAGTTTGGCACCTCCGGGGAGACTCTTAAAGCAGTACTTC	CASSLAPPGRLLKQYF
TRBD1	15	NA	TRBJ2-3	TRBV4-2	TGTGCCAGCAGCCCAAAGACAGGGGCAACAGATACGCAGTATTTT	CASSPKTGATDTQYF
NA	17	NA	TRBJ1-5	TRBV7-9	TGTGCCAGCAGCTTAGCCCCCCCGGGACATCGCAATCAGCCCCAGCATTTT	CASSLAPPGHRNQPQHF
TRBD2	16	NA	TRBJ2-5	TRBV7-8	TGTGCCAGCAGGAGAACTAGCGGGGGGGCGACGGAGACCCAGTACTTC	CASRRTSGGATETQYF
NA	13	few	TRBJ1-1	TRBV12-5	TGTGCTAGTGGCGTGTTCAGCGGCGGGCAAGCTTTCTTT	CASGVFSGGQAFF
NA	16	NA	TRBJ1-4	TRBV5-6	TGTGCCAGCAGCTTGAATGTAAGGGAGGATAATGAAAAACTGTTTTTT	CASSLNVREDNEKLFF
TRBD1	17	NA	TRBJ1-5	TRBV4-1	TGCGCCAGCAGCCAAGATGAAGGACAGGTACCCAATCAGCCCCAGCATTTT	CASSQDEGQVPNQPQHF
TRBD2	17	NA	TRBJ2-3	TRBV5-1	TGCGCCAGCAGCCCAAGCCTAGCGGGGGGGCAGAAAGATACGCAGTATTTT	CASSPSLAGGQKDTQYF
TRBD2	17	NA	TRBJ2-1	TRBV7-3	TGTGCCAGCAGCTTAATGGGACTAGCGGGGGGGCGGAATGAGCAGTTCTTC	CASSLMGLAGGRNEQFF
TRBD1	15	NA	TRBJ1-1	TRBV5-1	TGCGCCAGCAGGACCGGGACAGGGAGGGCCACTGAAGCTTTCTTT	CASRTGTGRATEAFF
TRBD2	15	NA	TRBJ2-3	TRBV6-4	TGTGCCAGCAGTAACGGACTAGCGGCAACAGATACGCAGTATTTT	CASSNGLAATDTQYF
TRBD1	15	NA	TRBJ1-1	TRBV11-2	TGTGCCAGCAGCTTTGGGGACAGGCTGAACACTGAAGCTTTCTTT	CASSFGDRLNTEAFF
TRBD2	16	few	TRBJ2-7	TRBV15	TGTGCCACCAGCAGAGAGACGGGTAGCGGGGGCTACGAGCAGTACTTC	CATSRETGSGGYEQYF
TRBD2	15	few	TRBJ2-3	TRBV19	TGTGCCAGTAGTCCTACCGGGACTAGAGGCCGTACGCAGTATTTT	CASSPTGTRGRTQYF
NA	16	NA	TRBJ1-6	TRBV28	TGTGCCAGCACCGTTGGGGGGAGCTCCTATAATTCACCCCTCCACTTT	CASTVGGSSYNSPLHF